One sample yielded the 7 T cell receptor beta chains listed below, sequenced in a study of blood T cell repertoires in COVID-19. Measured with immunoSEQ multiplex PCR; TCRdb has only the in-frame clones, and not every one. The data contain some 68,000 clones, roughly 91% of them singletons. Material: peripheral blood. Receptors originate from a man aged 45-65 years with COVID-19, enrolled during active disease.

This chain links TRBV5-6 with TRBJ1-2; 8 bases agree with TRBD1. Losses at the gene ends were 3 bases for V and 4 bases for J; bases not matched to a gene: 8. CDR1 is SGHDT, CDR2 YYEEEE, per germline. There are 15 residues in the CDR3. In DNA form, the CDR3 reads TGTGCCAGCAGCTCGATGACAGGGGTCGGCTATGGCTACACCTTC. It translates to CASSSMTGVGYGYTF.

This sequence joins TRBV5-1 and TRBJ2-3, with 7 bases identical to TRBD2. The CDR3 loop spans 16 amino acids. The V segment lost 4 bases and the J segment 6 bases; nucleotides outside the gene matches: 14. Germline values: CDR1 SGHRS, CDR2 YFSETQ. CDR3: CASSPVASGGVDTQYF. CDR3 in DNA: TGCGCCAGCAGCCCGGTGGCTAGCGGAGGGGTGGATACGCAGTATTTT.

The V call is TRBV7-2, the J call TRBJ2-1, with 7 bases fitting TRBD2. V lost 3 bases and J lost 4; bases outside the gene matches: 9. Germline-derived CDR1 and CDR2 are SGHTA and FQGNSA. The CDR3 contains 16 residues. The CDR3 region has the DNA TGTGCCAGCAGCTTTAGGGCTAGCGGAGCTTACAATGAGCAGTTCTTC. This sequence encodes CASSFRASGAYNEQFF.

The table lists this clone with a few counts. As DNA, the CDR3 is TGTGCCAGCAGTGAGTTGGGACAGGGGAATTCACCCCTCCACTTT. This encodes CASSELGQGNSPLHF. The J gene is TRBJ1-6, the V gene TRBV6-1; 10 bases agree with TRBD1. V shed 3 bases and J 7 bases; nucleotides not matched to a gene: 3. This CDR3 is 15 amino acids long. CDR1 is MNHNS, CDR2 SASEGT, per germline.

The chain couples TRBV20-1 to TRBJ1-1; D not certain. The CDR3 is 11 amino acids. Germline V gene data show CDR1 as DFQATT and CDR2 as SNEGSKA (reference sequence). In nucleotides, the CDR3 is TGCACAACATTGTTGAACACTGAAGCTTTCTTT. It yields the protein CTTLLNTEAFF.

This clone was recorded only once. The chain combines TRBV27 with TRBJ2-2, with TRBD1 matching over 8 bases. The CDR3 has 15 amino acids. Per germline, CDR1 MNHEY and CDR2 SMNVEV (reference sequence). Trimming cost V 5 bases and J 4 bases; bases outside gene matches: 6. The CDR3 DNA reads as TGTGCCAGCAGTCCTCAGACAGGGGTCACCGGGGAGCTGTTTTTT. It translates to CASSPQTGVTGELFF.

This clone appeared once. V usage is TRBV19 and J usage is TRBJ2-3; TRBD2 is a possible D gene (6 bases). Germline lookup yields CDR1 LNHDA and CDR2 SQIVND (reference sequence). Trimming took off 5 bases at V and 5 bases at J, with 11 bases between the two ends. There are 13 residues in the CDR3. The CDR3 reads CASSLGLRDTQYF. CDR3 in DNA: TGTGCCAGTAGTTTGGGACTCCGAGATACGCAGTATTTT.